This T cell receptor (beta chain) stems from a study of blood T cells in healthy people across ages. Primers used in a second PCR of roughly 6 to 12 cycles were a sample-barcoded 5' primer and a J-beta primer mix. Template switching added a 12-random-nucleotide identifier to every cDNA molecule. One entry per CDR3 protein, called by TCRdb with MiXCR from the 5' RACE reads. The table lists some 940,000 distinct CDR3 sequences, almost 30% of them singletons. V lost 3 bases, J lost 9 bases, and 18 bases lay in between. Germline assignment: CDR1 SGHNT and CDR2 YENEEA. CDR3 length equals 15 residues. The sample was also linked to a second study, of T cells of mothers and their children. As that study records: The output of TCR recombination is shaped by thymic selection similarly in related and unrelated pairs.

Sequenced: blood. The TCR comes from a woman between 35 and 50 years old in good health. The rearrangement links TRBV11-3 to TRBJ2-1, with D tentatively TRBD1 (7 bases). CDR3 region: CASSFRASAGGEQFF. CDR3 nucleotides: TGTGCCAGCAGCTTCCGGGCTAGCGCAGGGGGTGAGCAGTTCTTC.